A single sample gave rise to the 4 T cell receptor beta chains below, sequenced in a study of T-cell reconstitution after alpha-beta-depleted transplantation in children (TCRdb year 2016). The treatment or condition label, read with the paper, signifies: allogeneic hematopoietic cell transplantation with graft depleted of TCRalphabeta T cells and CD19 B cells. The method behind the library was PCR. Sequenced on an Illumina HiSeq 2500. To normalize quantification of the TCRbeta repertoire, the TCR libraries were built with molecular barcoding that relied on unique molecular identifiers. TCRdb handled the public reads itself, with Q25 trimming in fastp and clone calling in MiXCR, and kept productive beta chains. Each CDR3 protein gets just one entry, which takes the most common genes and DNA from the rows behind it. The sample table contains about 200,000 distinct CDR3 sequences; only one count was recorded for roughly 8.3% of them. The biggest ten clones account for 35% of the sample.

The starting material was PBMCs, mostly from graft donor cells, obtained 360 days after TCRalphabeta/CD19-depleted stem cell transplant. The receptors originated from a male patient under 10 years old who had a stem cell transplant for acute myeloid leukemia, so the T cells may come from the graft donor.

This clonotype was detected only a few times. V is TRBV27 and J is TRBJ2-5; D is perhaps TRBD1 or TRBD2 (6 bases each). CDR1 and CDR2 (germline): MNHEY, SMNVEV (reference sequence). The CDR3 has 15 residues. V gave up 6 bases and J gave up 4 bases, with 18 bases separating them. This CDR3 reads CASRQGRGFRETQYF. CDR3 nucleotide sequence: TGTGCCAGCAGACAGGGCCGGGGGTTCCGAGAGACCCAGTACTTC.

The table lists this clonotype with many counts. J is TRBJ2-7 and V is TRBV4-1, with D perhaps TRBD2 (6 bases). The V end was cut by 0 bases, the J end by 0 bases, with 6 bases between. The CDR3 is made up of 14 amino acids. Germline-derived CDR1 and CDR2 are MGHRA and YSYEKL. The CDR3 protein is CASSQDGGSYEQYV. Written as DNA, the CDR3 is TGCGCCAGCAGCCAAGACGGGGGCTCCTACGAGCAGTACGTC.

In this sample, this clonotype turned up many times. The V gene is TRBV20-1, the J gene TRBJ2-2; 9 bases map to TRBD2. Per germline, CDR1 DFQATT and CDR2 SNEGSKA (reference sequence). V lost 7 bases and J lost 5; bases outside the gene matches: 2. CDR3 size: 12 residues. The CDR3, as DNA: TGCAGTGTTCTAGCGGGGACCGGGGAGCTGTTTTTT. Translated, it gives CSVLAGTGELFF.

This clonotype came up a few times. The chain has TRBV29-1 and TRBJ1-2; 8 nucleotides line up with TRBD1. J gave up 6 bases and V 3 bases, and 6 bases lay outside the gene matches. Germline loops: CDR1 SQVTM, CDR2 ANQGSEA. The CDR3 has 13 residues. The CDR3 DNA is TGCAGCGTTGAGCCCAGGGGGCTTGATGGCTACACCTTC. Its translation: CSVEPRGLDGYTF.